This T cell receptor beta chain appears in the sequencing data of a study of radiotherapy plus CTLA-4 blockade in lung cancer. As for the study in general: Objective responses were seen in about a sixth of patients, disease control in more than 30%.

On this clone itself: The target antigen is unknown.

Study outcomes and limitations: Blood-borne expansion of tumor-derived TCR clones followed radiotherapy plus ipilimumab. Together with interferon-beta, which increased in serum after radiation, early dynamic changes in blood T cell clones were reportedly the best predictors of response.

V lost 8 bases, J lost 2 bases, and 10 bases lay in between. Germline V gene lookup returns CDR1 SNHLY and CDR2 FYNNEI. This CDR3 region has 12 residues. People whose metastatic non-small-cell lung cancer was chemo-refractory got focal radiation along with CTLA-4 blockade by ipilimumab. The protocol was immunoSEQ multiplex PCR, while the TCRdb copy is restricted to in-frame clones and leaves out a portion. The repertoire holds about 90,000 clones, with around 72% as singletons. This rearrangement joins TRBV2 to TRBJ2-7; tentative D call: TRBD1 (7 bases). The sample in question was peripheral blood, obtained from a patient treated with radiotherapy plus ipilimumab. This sequence was found in a human donor with non-small cell lung cancer that progressed on radiotherapy plus ipilimumab. The CDR3 DNA reads TGTGCCAGCGGAGGGACAGCCTACGAGCAGTACTTC. Amino acid sequence: CASGGTAYEQYF.